This T cell receptor (beta chain) is from a study of identical twins (dated by TCRdb to about 2016). Background for the entire study: TCR alpha and beta repertoires from monozygotic twins, unrelated adults of various ages and cord blood were deep-sequenced to test whether fetal clonotypes persist. To rule out contamination, the twin experiments were replicated at different times with different library preparation protocols. The full study reports these points: Compared with coincidental sharing between unrelated individuals, out-of-frame TCR alpha sequences shared between twins showed an excess of sequences with low generation probability. Because the same donors could not be followed over many years, the conclusions depended on cross-sectional statistical analysis. In monozygotic twins, recombination models systematically underestimated out-of-frame TCR alpha sharing, but the models matched the sharing seen between unrelated individuals. In beta out-of-frame sequences, excess twin sharing was weaker, because having fewer shared sequences lowered the signal-to-noise ratio. Zero-insertion analyses could be partly confounded by invariant T cells such as MAIT and iNKT, although diverse VJ usage argued against such confounding for most clonotypes. Fewer insertions were carried by abundant cord blood beta clonotypes; a weaker similar trend was observed in young adult naive repertoires, while no such trend was observed in memory repertoires.

Every donor in the study was a healthy Caucasian. Miltenyi CD45RO+ enrichment and human naive T-cell isolation kits were used to isolate memory (CD45RO+) and naive T cells from PBMC. Inclusive of the bounding cysteine and phenylalanine, the CDR3 is 15 residues long. Only the CDR3 region is kept as DNA, spanning 45 bases read in frame from base 1. The germline V gene yields MNHEY for CDR1 and SVGAGI for CDR2. The junction carries 15 bases between V and J, which are trimmed by 2 bases and 6 bases respectively. This clonotype was counted a few times. Its antigen remains unidentified. The record has no base qualities; no much larger clone is one base away. Library prep was done by 5' RACE. This sample was sequenced with an Illumina HiSeq 2000. Template switching introduced a universal primer binding site; the final cDNA contained a unique molecular identifier, enabling accurate counting of TCR cDNA molecules. Specific primers in the conserved constant-segment region were used to synthesize first-strand cDNA for the TCR alpha and beta chains. Each cDNA library was double barcoded, with a SMART-Mk sample barcode plus Illumina barcodes, to control for contamination. TruSeq adapter sequences, together with Illumina sample barcodes, were added in two successive PCR steps. TCR alpha and beta cDNA libraries were sequenced on the Illumina HiSeq platform with custom primers. In the paper's pipeline: Raw reads were processed with MiGEC to extract unique molecular identifiers, and MiXCR was used to determine CDR3 positions. For each individual, recombination models were inferred using an EM algorithm with the repgenHMM and IGoR tools. Shared clonotype analysis was performed with the tcR package in R, normalizing sharing by the product of cloneset sizes. To study raw recombination without the effects of thymic and clonal selection, out-of-frame nonproductive sequences were analyzed. Clones were called with MiXCR by TCRdb after fastp trimmed the public reads at Q25, and only in-frame beta chains were retained. Each record represents a unique CDR3 protein, reported with the most common genes and DNA among its rows. V and J calls and clone size were set by TCRdb, not the authors. The sample includes approximately 150,000 distinct CDR3 sequences, with roughly 3.5% observed a single time. The ten largest clones capture around 8% of the sample.

Specimen: memory T cells sorted from blood. This sample's cell subset or site label indicates: CD45RO+ enriched T cells. The receptor comes from a man younger than 35 in good health. The chain uses TRBV6-5 and TRBJ2-3; the D gene lacks a confident call. The sequence in DNA is TGTGCCAGCAGTTACAGAGCCCGGACCGTGGATACGCAGTATTTT. This yields the protein CASSYRARTVDTQYF.